The 7 T cell receptor beta chains below were found in one sample sequenced in a study of Ad26.COV2.S vaccination and SARS-CoV-2 variants. Profiling relied on immunoSEQ multiplex PCR, and the TCRdb table lists in-frame clones only, not all of them. Found here are about 280,000 clones, roughly 86% of them singletons; the top ten hold approximately 3.3%. Treatment: approximately 18 received Ad26.COV2.S at low or high dose, single or two shots; roughly five received placebo; per-sample allocation not given. The investigators took samples on day 63 after the first vaccine or placebo injection. The source was peripheral blood, collected in a trial of Ad26.COV2.S vaccine versus placebo. The receptors here all came from a person between 18 and 65 years old who received the Ad26.COV2.S COVID-19 vaccine or a placebo.

V is TRBV10-1 and J is TRBJ2-7; no reliable D call. Germline lookup yields CDR1 WNHNN and CDR2 SYGVQD (reference sequence). There are 13 residues in the CDR3. Trimming stripped 6 bases from V and 1 base from J, with 10 bases between. DNA of the CDR3: TGCGCCAGCAGCCATCTTGGGTCCTACGAGCAGTACTTC. Its translation is CASSHLGSYEQYF.

Concerning this clone: This sample includes further DNA sequences coding for the same CDR3. The chain joins TRBV7-2 to TRBJ1-4, with D hard to call. The V end lost 3 bases, the J end lost 0 bases, and 5 bases lay between the germline ends. The germline gives CDR1 SGHTA, CDR2 FQGNSA. CDR3 size: 14 residues. CDR3 sequence: CASSLTATNEKLFF. The DNA for the CDR3 is TGTGCCAGCAGCTTGACTGCAACTAATGAAAAACTGTTTTTT.

The J gene is TRBJ1-6, the V gene TRBV7-2; D gene uncertain. The CDR3 covers 15 residues. The germline gives CDR1 SGHTA, CDR2 FQGNSA. V was pared by 1 base and J by 8 bases, with 12 bases between. In DNA form, the CDR3 reads TGTGCCAGCAGCTTAGATGTCGGTACCGATTCACCCCTCCACTTT. This codes for CASSLDVGTDSPLHF. Variable domain in full (rest from reference TRBV7-2 and TRBJ1-6): GAGVSQSPSNKVTEKGKDVELRCDPISGHTALYWYRQSLGQGLEFLIYFQGNSAPDKSGLPSDRFSAERTGGSVSTLTIQRTQQEDSAVYLCASSLDVGTDSPLHFGNGTRLTVT.

CDR3 DNA: TGTGCCATCAGTGAGGAAAGCAATCAGCCCCAGCATTTT. Translation: CAISEESNQPQHF. The chain has TRBV10-3 and TRBJ1-5; D remains unclear. Germline V gene lookup returns CDR1 ENHRY and CDR2 SYGVKD. CDR3 length: 13 amino acids. V was pared by 2 bases and J by 1 base, with 3 bases between.

The chain couples TRBV2 to TRBJ1-2; possibly TRBD1 for D (5 bases). This CDR3 is built from 13 residues. With 3 bases removed from V and 7 bases from J, the gap between germline ends came to 12 bases. The germline V gene encodes CDR1 SNHLY and CDR2 FYNNEI. The CDR3 spells CASSEGGYSGYTF. The CDR3 DNA is TGTGCCAGCAGTGAGGGGGGGTACAGTGGCTACACCTTC.

The V and J genes are TRBV7-2 and TRBJ1-1; D call uncertain. Looked up from germline, CDR1 is SGHTA and CDR2 is FQGNSA. The CDR3 contains 13 residues. V lost 2 bases and J 1 base, leaving 5 bases between the germline ends. As DNA, the CDR3 is TGTGCCAGCAGCTTAACTCAGAACACTGAAGCTTTCTTT. Amino acid sequence: CASSLTQNTEAFF.

This rearrangement joins TRBV12-3 or TRBV12-4 to TRBJ2-6, with D hard to call. The CDR3 totals 13 residues. The V gene lost 10 bases and the J gene lost 4 bases, with 11 bases spanning the gap. CDR3 loop: CATTLGGANVLTF. CDR3 DNA sequence: TGTGCCACCACCCTAGGGGGGGCCAACGTCCTGACTTTC.